Below are 32 T cell receptor beta chains sequenced from a single sample in a study of T-cell reconstitution after alpha-beta-depleted transplantation in children. The TCRbeta library was prepared with unique molecular identifiers. TCRdb reprocessed the PCR reads via MiXCR and lists one record per CDR3 protein. The table includes more than 200,000 distinct CDR3 sequences, around 25% detected once. The starting material was PBMCs, mostly from graft donor cells, obtained 360 days after TCRalphabeta/CD19-depleted stem cell transplant. The origin of the receptors is a female patient between 2 and 10 years old who had a stem cell transplant for congenital amegakaryocytic thrombocytopenia, so the T cells may come from the graft donor.

This chain links TRBV12-3 or TRBV12-4 with TRBJ2-5, with 9 bases that match TRBD2. The CDR3 consists of 14 residues. V gave up 4 bases and J gave up 13 bases; unmatched junction bases: 13. The CDR3 region is CASSYSGSGDRLYF. The CDR3 region has the DNA TGTGCCAGCAGTTATAGCGGGAGTGGGGATAGGCTGTACTTC.

As for this clonotype: It may be a read error: a sequence one base away is much more abundant. J is TRBJ2-3 and V is TRBV20-1; D is undetermined. The DNA end favors TRBJ1-5, so the J call may be wrong. Germline V gene data show CDR1 as DFQATT and CDR2 as SNEGSKA (reference sequence). The CDR3 sequence is 12 residues long. This CDR3 reads CSARSPRETQHF. In nucleotides, the CDR3 is TGCAGTGCCCGATCCCCTAGAGAGACGCAGCATTTT.

This clonotype has just a few counts. The rearrangement uses TRBV7-3 and TRBJ2-1; D is ambiguous. Germline loops: CDR1 SGHTA, CDR2 FQGTGA. The V end was cut by 0 bases, the J end by 7 bases, with 13 bases between. This CDR3 spans 15 amino acids. The CDR3 nucleotides are TGTGCCAGCAGCTTAACGACGGCTAGTTCTAATGAGCAGTTCTTC. Its translation is CASSLTTASSNEQFF.

V gene TRBV20-1 combines with J gene TRBJ2-5, with D possibly TRBD2 on 6 matching bases. The CDR3 consists of 14 residues. CDR1 is DFQATT, CDR2 SNEGSKA, per germline (reference sequence). With 0 bases removed from V and 2 bases from J, the gap between germline ends came to 10 bases. CDR3 amino acids: CSARDREKQETQYF. In DNA, the CDR3 is TGCAGTGCTAGAGATCGGGAGAAGCAAGAGACCCAGTACTTC.

This clonotype was observed at least ten times. The chain links TRBV7-2 to TRBJ2-2; 9 nucleotides match TRBD2. Trimming at V came to 2 bases and at J to 7 bases, leaving 8 bases not matched to a gene. The CDR3 spans 16 residues. Germline loops: CDR1 SGHTA, CDR2 FQGNSA. Written as DNA, the CDR3 is TGTGCCAGCAGCTTATTGGCGGGAGGGCCGGTCGGGGAGCTGTTTTTT. This translates into CASSLLAGGPVGELFF.

The chain combines TRBV4-1 with TRBJ2-3; the match to TRBD2 covers 8 bases. This CDR3 is built from 16 residues. Unmatched junction bases numbered 5, after V lost 2 bases and J lost 1 base. From germline, CDR1 is MGHRA and CDR2 YSYEKL. The CDR3 nucleotides are TGCGCCAGCAGCCAAATGACTAGCGCCGGCACAGATACGCAGTATTTT. Its protein product is CASSQMTSAGTDTQYF.

The J gene is TRBJ2-7, the V gene TRBV20-1, with D tentatively TRBD1 (6 bases). The CDR3 runs 15 residues. Germline V CDR1 and CDR2: DFQATT, SNEGSKA (reference sequence). The V end was cut by 6 bases, the J end by 2 bases, with 20 bases between. The CDR3 nucleotides read TGCAGTGCCCCCCTTCCCGGGACATATGCCTACGAGCAGTACTTC. The encoded protein is CSAPLPGTYAYEQYF.

The rearrangement uses TRBV28 and TRBJ2-3; unclear D gene. CDR1 MDHEN and CDR2 SYDVKM come from the germline V gene. This CDR3 spans 12 amino acids. Trimming removed 5 bases from V and 5 bases from J, with 8 bases in between. Here the CDR3 reads CASSTTGDTQYF. CDR3 DNA: TGTGCCAGCAGTACCACGGGAGATACGCAGTATTTT.

This clonotype was seen a handful of times. This sequence joins TRBV30 and TRBJ2-1; 7 positions match TRBD2. The germline gives CDR1 GTSNPN, CDR2 SVGIG (reference sequence). The CDR3 covers 15 residues. With 4 bases clipped from V and 4 bases from J, the junction kept 10 bases outside the gene matches. The CDR3 bases are TGTGCCTGGACCCCCCTAGCGGTGAATTACAATGAGCAGTTCTTC. Its protein is CAWTPLAVNYNEQFF.

This clonotype was observed at least ten times. The chain recombines TRBV12-3 or TRBV12-4 with TRBJ2-1; 8 positions match TRBD2. V gave up 5 bases and J gave up 8 bases; unmatched junction bases: 8. The CDR3 sequence is 14 residues long. This CDR3 reads CASSKISGVDEQFF. CDR3 bases: TGTGCCAGCAGTAAAATTAGCGGGGTCGATGAGCAGTTCTTC.

This clonotype showed up just a few times. The chain has TRBV10-3 and TRBJ1-2; 8 nucleotides agree with TRBD1. Trimming took 6 bases from V and 4 from J; bases not matched to a gene: 4. Germline assignment: CDR1 ENHRY and CDR2 SYGVKD. The CDR3 is 13 amino acids. The CDR3 DNA reads as TGTGCCATCAGAAACGGGACAGGCTATGGCTACACCTTC. It specifies CAIRNGTGYGYTF.

A remark on this clonotype: It may be a read error: a sequence one base away is much more abundant. The chain recombines TRBV6-4 with TRBJ2-2, with D maybe TRBD2 (5 bases). This CDR3 has 14 amino acids. CDR1 and CDR2 (germline): MRHNA, SNTAGT. As DNA, the CDR3 is TGTGCCAGCACCGGGGAAGCGAACACCGAGGAGCTGTTTTTT. Protein: CASTGEANTEELFF.

The genes are TRBV10-3 and TRBJ2-5, with 9 bases that match TRBD2. Germline V lookup: CDR1 ENHRY, CDR2 SYGVKD. This CDR3 has 15 amino acids. The V and J ends lost 4 bases and 2 bases, in that order; junction bases with no gene match: 5. CDR3 sequence (DNA): TGTGCCATCAGTGCCCTAGCGGGGAGACAAGAGACCCAGTACTTC. Translated: CAISALAGRQETQYF.

This clonotype was picked up a small number of times. The rearrangement joins TRBV30 to TRBJ1-1; D is unresolved. The germline V gene encodes CDR1 GTSNPN and CDR2 SVGIG (reference sequence). V shed 4 bases and J shed 1 base, with 7 bases lying between them. The CDR3 is made up of 12 amino acids. The CDR3 bases are TGTGCCTGGAATATAGGGAACACTGAAGCTTTCTTT. As protein: CAWNIGNTEAFF.

This clonotype was counted at least ten times. The CDR3 protein is CASSLFYGDRSSYNEQFF. CDR3 coding DNA: TGTGCCAGCAGTTTATTTTATGGGGACCGGAGCTCCTACAATGAGCAGTTCTTC. The rearrangement joins TRBV28 to TRBJ2-1; either TRBD1 or TRBD2 may fit D (5 bases each). The CDR3 totals 18 residues. V was shortened by 1 base and J by 0 bases, with 16 bases between the two germline ends. Per the germline V gene, CDR1 is MDHEN and CDR2 is SYDVKM.

This clonotype showed up many times. The chain recombines TRBV12-3 or TRBV12-4 with TRBJ2-5; TRBD1 might be the D (6 bases). V dropped 3 bases and J dropped 6 bases, with 8 bases sitting between them. The CDR3 is made up of 12 amino acids. The CDR3 reads CASSFGGQTQYF. As DNA, the CDR3 is TGTGCCAGCAGTTTTGGGGGCCAGACCCAGTACTTC.

The CDR3 bases are TGCAGTGCTCGGGACGGAAGTAATGAAAAACTGTTTTTT. Its protein is CSARDGSNEKLFF. The chain links TRBV20-1 to TRBJ1-4; D is perhaps TRBD1 (5 bases). Trimming pared 5 bases from V and 4 bases from J, leaving 11 bases between. The CDR3 has 13 residues. Germline CDR1 and CDR2: DFQATT and SNEGSKA (reference sequence).

This chain links TRBV12-3 or TRBV12-4 with TRBJ2-3, with 7 bases that match TRBD2. The CDR3 runs to 14 residues. Unmatched junction bases numbered 4, after V lost 6 bases and J lost 1 base. CDR3 nucleotides: TGTGCCAGCAGCCAGCGGGGCGGCACAGATACGCAGTATTTT. Translating it yields CASSQRGGTDTQYF.

The chain employs TRBV5-6 and TRBJ2-7; tentatively, D is TRBD1 (6 bases). The V gene lost 1 base and the J gene lost 5 bases, with 19 bases spanning the gap. The germline gives CDR1 SGHDT, CDR2 YYEEEE. The CDR3 is 16 amino acids. CDR3: CASSLLPGTTIDEQYF. The CDR3 DNA reads TGTGCCAGCAGCTTGCTTCCTGGGACAACAATCGACGAGCAGTACTTC.

The chain has TRBV3-1 and TRBJ2-5; 10 bases map to TRBD2. Trimming took 1 base from V and 2 from J; bases not matched to a gene: 1. Germline assignment: CDR1 LGHDT and CDR2 YNNKEL (reference sequence). The CDR3 totals 15 residues. CDR3 residues: CASSQAAGGQETQYF. As DNA, the CDR3 is TGTGCCAGCAGCCAAGCAGCGGGGGGGCAAGAGACCCAGTACTTC.

This clonotype was counted only a few times. The chain recombines TRBV11-2 with TRBJ2-3; D possibly corresponds to TRBD2 (5 bases). Trimming stripped 2 bases from V and 0 bases from J, with 12 bases between. The CDR3 has 16 amino acids. Germline V gives CDR1 SGHAT, CDR2 FQNNGV. This chain's CDR3 is CASSLLASPSTDTQYF. In DNA form, the CDR3 reads TGTGCCAGCAGCTTATTGGCTAGCCCAAGCACAGATACGCAGTATTTT. Full variable domain (remainder filled in from reference TRBV11-2 and TRBJ2-3): EAGVAQSPRYKIIEKRQSVAFWCNPISGHATLYWYQQILGQGPKLLIQFQNNGVVDDSQLPKDRFSAERLKGVDSTLKIQPAKLEDSAVYLCASSLLASPSTDTQYFGPGTRLTVL.

This clonotype was detected ten times or more. The chain couples TRBV12-3 or TRBV12-4 to TRBJ1-1; unclear D gene. V gave up 2 bases and J gave up 10 bases, with 14 bases separating them. The CDR3 is 13 residues long. DNA of the CDR3: TGTGCCAGCAGTTTATCCACGGGGTACCGAGCTTTCTTT. It codes for CASSLSTGYRAFF.

This chain connects TRBV6-2 or TRBV6-3 to TRBJ2-2; the D is unclear. The CDR3 loop spans 15 amino acids. Germline-derived CDR1 and CDR2 are MNHEY and SVGEGT. Between the trimmed V and J ends, which lost 4 bases and 0 bases, there was a span of 9 bases. This CDR3 is CASSWANANTGELFF. CDR3 bases: TGTGCCAGCAGTTGGGCAAACGCGAACACCGGGGAGCTGTTTTTT.

The rearrangement uses TRBV5-5 and TRBJ1-2; D gene unclear. The germline V and J ends were trimmed by 0 bases and 4 bases, with 13 bases remaining between them. There are 15 residues in the CDR3. In germline, CDR1 is SGHKS, CDR2 YYEKEE (reference sequence). The CDR3 DNA reads as TGTGCCAGCAGCTTGGGTGGACGAAAGGGCTATGGCTACACCTTC. The encoded protein is CASSLGGRKGYGYTF.

This clonotype showed up just a few times. This chain joins TRBV2 and TRBJ2-3, with D possibly being TRBD2 (6 bases). Trimming left V 4 bases short and J 2 bases short, with 16 bases between. The CDR3 is 16 amino acids. CDR1 SNHLY and CDR2 FYNNEI come from the germline V gene. The CDR3 DNA sequence: TGTGCCAGCAGTGGGGACTGGGCCTGGAACACAGATACGCAGTATTTT. As protein: CASSGDWAWNTDTQYF.

The CDR3 reads CAISERGGLGQPQHF. In DNA form, the CDR3 reads TGTGCCATCAGTGAGAGGGGGGGGTTGGGTCAGCCCCAGCATTTT. This rearrangement joins TRBV10-3 to TRBJ1-5; tentatively, D is TRBD1 (6 bases). Per the germline V gene, CDR1 is ENHRY and CDR2 is SYGVKD. CDR3 length equals 15 residues. Between the trimmed V and J ends, which lost 2 bases and 6 bases, there was a span of 14 bases.

The CDR3 DNA sequence: TGTGCCAGCAGTGGGAAGGAAGTAGCACTCTTTGAAAAACTGTTTTTT. Translation gives CASSGKEVALFEKLFF. V is TRBV6-1 and J is TRBJ1-4; D unresolved. Trimming stripped 4 bases from V and 7 bases from J, with 19 bases between. CDR3 length: 16 residues. Germline loops: CDR1 MNHNS, CDR2 SASEGT.

This clonotype was seen many times. This chain connects TRBV28 to TRBJ2-1; D is perhaps TRBD1 (6 bases). Trimming removed 6 bases at V and 1 base at J, with 10 bases between. The CDR3 has 14 amino acids. Per germline, CDR1 MDHEN and CDR2 SYDVKM. The CDR3 loop is CASRLGGSYNEQFF. The CDR3 DNA reads TGTGCCAGCAGACTAGGGGGTTCCTACAATGAGCAGTTCTTC.

This clonotype occurred a few times. CDR3 residues: CASKNPTGPPDTQYF. CDR3 sequence (DNA): TGTGCCAGCAAAAACCCGACAGGGCCGCCAGATACGCAGTATTTT. The V call is TRBV6-4, the J call TRBJ2-3, with 7 positions matching TRBD1. The CDR3 length is 15 residues. J gave up 4 bases and V 7 bases, and 11 bases lay outside the gene matches. CDR1 and CDR2 (germline): MRHNA, SNTAGT.

The V and J genes are TRBV20-1 and TRBJ2-1; 10 bases map to TRBD2. The CDR3 totals 17 residues. Germline V gene lookup returns CDR1 DFQATT and CDR2 SNEGSKA (reference sequence). The V and J ends lost 1 base and 1 base, in that order; junction bases with no gene match: 7. The CDR3 loop reads CSARGRLAGGSYNEQFF. CDR3 DNA: TGCAGTGCTAGAGGGCGACTAGCGGGCGGGTCCTACAATGAGCAGTTCTTC.

This clonotype was counted between two and nine times. The CDR3 nucleotides read TGTGCCAGCAGTTTTTCTGGGTGGGGAAGCGGGCTTGCCTACAATGAGCAGTTCTTC. Protein product: CASSFSGWGSGLAYNEQFF. This chain connects TRBV28 to TRBJ2-1, with D possibly matching TRBD2 (6 bases). CDR3 length: 19 amino acids. Trimming removed 3 bases from V and 2 bases from J, with 23 bases in between. Germline assignment: CDR1 MDHEN and CDR2 SYDVKM.

The rearrangement joins TRBV20-1 to TRBJ1-1; the D gene is possibly TRBD1 (5 bases). The V end was cut by 6 bases, the J end by 0 bases, with 23 bases between. The length of the CDR3 is 17 residues. Germline V lookup: CDR1 DFQATT, CDR2 SNEGSKA (reference sequence). CDR3 sequence reads: CSATNRDGQNLNTEAFF. CDR3 DNA: TGCAGTGCCACAAACCGGGACGGCCAAAATTTGAACACTGAAGCTTTCTTT.